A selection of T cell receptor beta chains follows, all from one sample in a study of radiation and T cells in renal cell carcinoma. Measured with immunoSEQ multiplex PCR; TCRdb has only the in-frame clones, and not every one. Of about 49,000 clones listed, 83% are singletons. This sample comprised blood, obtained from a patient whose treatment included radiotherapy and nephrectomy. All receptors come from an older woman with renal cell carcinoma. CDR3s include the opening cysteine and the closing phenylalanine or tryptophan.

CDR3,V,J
CSVEGLAGLSSYNEQFF,TRBV29-1,TRBJ2-1
CASRSVKGGNTEAFF,TRBV6-1,TRBJ1-1
CASSDLSSGSINEQYF,TRBV9,TRBJ2-7
CASSANPRGRGTDTQYF,TRBV19,TRBJ2-3
CASSLQGDTEAFF,TRBV7-3,TRBJ1-1
CAWSPAATSSGANVLTF,TRBV30,TRBJ2-6
CSVEETGYNEQFF,TRBV29-1,TRBJ2-1
CASDRVHSNQPQHF,TRBV6-5,TRBJ1-5
CASSSPGAGGRNEQFF,TRBV5-1,TRBJ2-1
CASSIDLRTRDQPQHF,TRBV19,TRBJ1-5
CASSEFPGQGADTQYF,TRBV10-2,TRBJ2-3
CASSSGQPNTEAFF,TRBV5-5,TRBJ1-1
CASSEASGRANEQFF,TRBV6-1,TRBJ2-1
CASSRGSQEKLFF,TRBV19,TRBJ1-4
CASSLTGDYGYTF,TRBV7-2,TRBJ1-2
CAWSLGRGSSYEQYF,TRBV30,TRBJ2-7
CASSPQGQGSNYNSPLHF,TRBV5-1,TRBJ1-6
CAAQGSTGELFF,TRBV28,TRBJ2-2
CAISESPGLEQPQHF,TRBV10-3,TRBJ1-5
CASSDLAWGSLETQYF,TRBV2,TRBJ2-5
CASSRGTGRSYEQYF,TRBV7-2,TRBJ2-7
CASSEAGRGRETQYF,TRBV25-1,TRBJ2-5
CASSQAGGYGYTF,TRBV4-2,TRBJ1-2
CASSPRWESGELFF,TRBV13,TRBJ2-2
CASSQEWRVRTEAFF,TRBV4-1,TRBJ1-1
CASSLSPLGDSGRTEAFF,TRBV27,TRBJ1-1
CASSFDRANTEAFF,TRBV5-5,TRBJ1-1
CASSLYMPLDEQYF,TRBV5-1,TRBJ2-7
CASSLAGGNHHTDTQYF,TRBV7-9,TRBJ2-3
CASRVGPWEQFF,TRBV7-9,TRBJ2-1
CASSANSGTREGYTF,TRBV14,TRBJ1-2